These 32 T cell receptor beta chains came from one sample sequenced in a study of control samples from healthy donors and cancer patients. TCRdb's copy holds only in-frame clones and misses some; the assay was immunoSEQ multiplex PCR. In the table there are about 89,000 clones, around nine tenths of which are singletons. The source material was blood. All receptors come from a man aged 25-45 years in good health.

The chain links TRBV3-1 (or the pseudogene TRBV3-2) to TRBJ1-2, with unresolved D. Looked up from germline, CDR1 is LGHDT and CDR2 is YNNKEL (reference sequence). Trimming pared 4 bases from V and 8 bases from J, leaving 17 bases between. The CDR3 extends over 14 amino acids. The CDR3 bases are TGTGCCAGCAGCCGCTCCGAAGGTTCTGGCGGCTACACCTTC. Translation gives CASSRSEGSGGYTF.

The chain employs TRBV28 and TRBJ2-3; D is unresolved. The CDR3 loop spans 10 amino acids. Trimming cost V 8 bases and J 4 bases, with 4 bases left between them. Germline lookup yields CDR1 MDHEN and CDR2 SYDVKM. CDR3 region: CASSADTQYF. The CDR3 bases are TGTGCCAGCTCGGCAGATACGCAGTATTTT.

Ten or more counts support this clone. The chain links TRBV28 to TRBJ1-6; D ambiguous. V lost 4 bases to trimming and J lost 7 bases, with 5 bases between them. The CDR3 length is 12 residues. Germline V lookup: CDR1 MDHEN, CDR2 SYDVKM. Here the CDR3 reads CASSSTNSPLHF. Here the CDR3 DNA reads TGTGCCAGCAGTTCGACAAATTCACCCCTCCACTTT.

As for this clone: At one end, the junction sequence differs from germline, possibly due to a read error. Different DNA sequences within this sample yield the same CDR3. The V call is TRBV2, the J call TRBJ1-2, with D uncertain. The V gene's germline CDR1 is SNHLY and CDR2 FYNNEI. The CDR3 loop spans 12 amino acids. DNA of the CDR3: TGCGCCAGCAGTGCAATCAACTATGGCTACACCTTC. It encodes CASSAINYGYTF.

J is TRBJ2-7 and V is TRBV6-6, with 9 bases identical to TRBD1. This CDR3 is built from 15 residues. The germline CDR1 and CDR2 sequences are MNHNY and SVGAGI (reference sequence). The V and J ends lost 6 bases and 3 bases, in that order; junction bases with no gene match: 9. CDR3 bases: TGTGCCAGCAGCCCTAGGACAGGGGCCTACTACGAGCAGTACGTC. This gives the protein CASSPRTGAYYEQYV.

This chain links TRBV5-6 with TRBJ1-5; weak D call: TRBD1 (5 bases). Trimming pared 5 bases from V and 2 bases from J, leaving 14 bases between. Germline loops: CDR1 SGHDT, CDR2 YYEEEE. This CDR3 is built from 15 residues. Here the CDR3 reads CASSSGSWGNQPQHF. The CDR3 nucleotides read TGTGCCAGCAGTTCAGGGAGTTGGGGCAATCAGCCCCAGCATTTT.

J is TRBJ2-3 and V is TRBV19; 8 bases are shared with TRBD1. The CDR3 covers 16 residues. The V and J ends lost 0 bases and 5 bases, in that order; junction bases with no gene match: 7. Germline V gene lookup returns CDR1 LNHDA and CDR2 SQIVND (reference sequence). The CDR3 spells CASSIDPDRGVDTQYF. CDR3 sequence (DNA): TGTGCCAGTAGTATAGACCCCGACAGGGGAGTAGATACGCAGTATTTT.

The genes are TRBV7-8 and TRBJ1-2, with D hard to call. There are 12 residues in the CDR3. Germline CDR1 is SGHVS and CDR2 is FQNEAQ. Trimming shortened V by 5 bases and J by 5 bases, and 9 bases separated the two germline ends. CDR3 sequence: CASSQDGYGYTF. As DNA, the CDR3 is TGTGCCAGCAGCCAGGACGGATATGGCTACACCTTC.

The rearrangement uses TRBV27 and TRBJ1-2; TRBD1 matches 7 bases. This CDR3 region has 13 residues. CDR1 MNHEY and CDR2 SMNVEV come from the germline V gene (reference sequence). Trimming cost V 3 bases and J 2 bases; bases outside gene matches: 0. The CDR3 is CASSLGQNYGYTF. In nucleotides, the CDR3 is TGTGCCAGCAGTTTGGGACAGAACTATGGCTACACCTTC.

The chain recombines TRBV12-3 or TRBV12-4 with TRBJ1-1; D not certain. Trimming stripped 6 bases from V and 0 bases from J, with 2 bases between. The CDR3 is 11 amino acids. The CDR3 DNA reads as TGTGCCAGCAGGATGAACACTGAAGCTTTCTTT. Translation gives CASRMNTEAFF.

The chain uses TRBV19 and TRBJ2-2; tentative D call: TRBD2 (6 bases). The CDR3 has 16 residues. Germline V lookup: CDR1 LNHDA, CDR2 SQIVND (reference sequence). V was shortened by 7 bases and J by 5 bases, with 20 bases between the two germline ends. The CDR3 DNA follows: TGTGCCAGTACCCCCCCAGGGCAAGGGAGGACCGGGGAGCTGTTTTTT. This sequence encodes CASTPPGQGRTGELFF. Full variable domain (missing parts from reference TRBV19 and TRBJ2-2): DGGITQSPKYLFRKEGQNVTLSCEQNLNHDAMYWYRQDPGQGLRLIYYSQIVNDFQKGDIAEGYSVSREKKESFPLTVTSAQKNPTAFYLCASTPPGQGRTGELFFGEGSRLTVL.

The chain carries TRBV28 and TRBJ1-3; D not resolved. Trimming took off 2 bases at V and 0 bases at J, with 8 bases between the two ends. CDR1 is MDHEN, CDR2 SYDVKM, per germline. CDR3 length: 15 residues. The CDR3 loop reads CASSLGVTSGNTIYF. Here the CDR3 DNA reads TGTGCCAGCAGTTTAGGGGTGACCTCTGGAAACACCATATATTTT.

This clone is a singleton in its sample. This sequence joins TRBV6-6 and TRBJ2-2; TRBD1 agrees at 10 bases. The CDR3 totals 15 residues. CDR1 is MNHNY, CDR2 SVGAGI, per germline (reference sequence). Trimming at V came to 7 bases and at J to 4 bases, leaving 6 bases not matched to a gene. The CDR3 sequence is CASTMDRGITGELFF. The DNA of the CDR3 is TGTGCCAGCACCATGGACAGGGGGATCACCGGGGAGCTGTTTTTT.

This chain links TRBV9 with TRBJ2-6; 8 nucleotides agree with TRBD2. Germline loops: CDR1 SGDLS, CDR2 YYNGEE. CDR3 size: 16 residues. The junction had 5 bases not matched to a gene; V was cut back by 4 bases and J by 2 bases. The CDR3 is CASSPRGGAGANVLTF. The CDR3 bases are TGTGCCAGCAGCCCCCGGGGGGGGGCTGGGGCCAACGTCCTGACTTTC.

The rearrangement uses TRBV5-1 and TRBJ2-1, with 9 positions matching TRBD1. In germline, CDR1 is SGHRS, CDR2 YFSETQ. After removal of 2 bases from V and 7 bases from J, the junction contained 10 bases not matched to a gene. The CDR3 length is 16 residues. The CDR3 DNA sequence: TGCGCCAGCAGCTTCACAGGGGGCGAAATAAAGAATGAGCAGTTCTTC. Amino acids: CASSFTGGEIKNEQFF.

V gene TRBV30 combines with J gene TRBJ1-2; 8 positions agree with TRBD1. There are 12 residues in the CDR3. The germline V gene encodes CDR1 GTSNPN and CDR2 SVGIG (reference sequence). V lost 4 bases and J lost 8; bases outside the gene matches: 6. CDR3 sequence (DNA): TGTGCCTGGACCTCGGACAGGGCGGGCTACACCTTC. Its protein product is CAWTSDRAGYTF.

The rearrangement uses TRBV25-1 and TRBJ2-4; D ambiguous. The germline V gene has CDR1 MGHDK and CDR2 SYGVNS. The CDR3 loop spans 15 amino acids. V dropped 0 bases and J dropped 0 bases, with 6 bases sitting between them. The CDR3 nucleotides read TGTGCCAGCAGTGAATACGGTTTAGCCAAAAACATTCAGTACTTC. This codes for CASSEYGLAKNIQYF.

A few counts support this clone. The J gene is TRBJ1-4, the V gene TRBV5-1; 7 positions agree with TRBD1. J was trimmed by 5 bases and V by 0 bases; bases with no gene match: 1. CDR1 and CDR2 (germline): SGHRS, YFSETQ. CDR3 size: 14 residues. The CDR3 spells CASSLVGQNEKLFF. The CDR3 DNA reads TGCGCCAGCAGCTTGGTGGGACAGAATGAAAAACTGTTTTTT.

Written as DNA, the CDR3 is TGCGCCAGCAGCTTGACGGGCCTCGGAGCCTACGAGCAGTACGTC. Translating gives CASSLTGLGAYEQYV. This chain links TRBV5-1 with TRBJ2-7, with D unresolved. V lost 1 base to trimming and J lost 2 bases, with 13 bases between them. The CDR3 contains 15 residues. Germline assignment: CDR1 SGHRS and CDR2 YFSETQ.

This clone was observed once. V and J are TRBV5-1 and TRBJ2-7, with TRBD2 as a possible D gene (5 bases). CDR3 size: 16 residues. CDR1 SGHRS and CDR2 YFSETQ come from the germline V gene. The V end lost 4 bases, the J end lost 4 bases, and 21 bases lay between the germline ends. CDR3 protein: CASSAEGVETLYEQYF. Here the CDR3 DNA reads TGCGCCAGCAGCGCTGAGGGAGTTGAGACCCTTTACGAGCAGTACTTC.

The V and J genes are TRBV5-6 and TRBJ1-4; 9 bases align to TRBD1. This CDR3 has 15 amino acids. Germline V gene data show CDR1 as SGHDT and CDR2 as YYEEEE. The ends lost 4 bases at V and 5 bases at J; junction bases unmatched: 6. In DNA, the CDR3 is TGTGCCAGCAGCGGGAACAGGGGGCTGAATGAAAAACTGTTTTTT. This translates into CASSGNRGLNEKLFF.

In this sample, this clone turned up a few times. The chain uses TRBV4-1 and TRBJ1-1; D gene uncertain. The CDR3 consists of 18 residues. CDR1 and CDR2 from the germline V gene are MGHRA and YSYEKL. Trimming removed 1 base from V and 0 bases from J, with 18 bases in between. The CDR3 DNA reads TGCGCCAGCAGCCAAGGGCCTCTACAGCGTTCAATGAACACTGAAGCTTTCTTT. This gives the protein CASSQGPLQRSMNTEAFF.

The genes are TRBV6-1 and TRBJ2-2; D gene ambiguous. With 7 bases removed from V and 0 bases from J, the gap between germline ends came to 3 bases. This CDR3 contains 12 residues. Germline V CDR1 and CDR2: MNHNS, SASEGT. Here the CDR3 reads CASTPNTGELFF. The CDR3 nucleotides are TGTGCCAGCACCCCGAACACCGGGGAGCTGTTTTTT.

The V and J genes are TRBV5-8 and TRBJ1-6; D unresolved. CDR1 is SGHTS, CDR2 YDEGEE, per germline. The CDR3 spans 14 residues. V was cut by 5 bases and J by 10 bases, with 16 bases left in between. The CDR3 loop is CASRDGVRGSPLHF. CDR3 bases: TGTGCCAGCAGGGACGGTGTCAGAGGGTCACCCCTCCACTTT.

The CDR3 loop reads CASSEIPEAYNEQFF. CDR3 bases: TGTGCCAGCAGCGAAATTCCCGAGGCGTACAATGAGCAGTTCTTC. This rearrangement joins TRBV4-2 to TRBJ2-1, with no clear D. Trimming pared 5 bases from V and 4 bases from J, leaving 15 bases between. CDR3 length: 15 amino acids. The germline V gene encodes CDR1 LGHNA and CDR2 YNFKEQ.

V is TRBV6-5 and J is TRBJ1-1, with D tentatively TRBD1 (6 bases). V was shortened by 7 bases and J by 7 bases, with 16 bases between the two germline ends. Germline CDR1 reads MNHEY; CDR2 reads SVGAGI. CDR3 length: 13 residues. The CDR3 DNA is TGTGCCAGCATCCAACAGGGACTCAGTGAAGCTTTCTTT. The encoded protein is CASIQQGLSEAFF.

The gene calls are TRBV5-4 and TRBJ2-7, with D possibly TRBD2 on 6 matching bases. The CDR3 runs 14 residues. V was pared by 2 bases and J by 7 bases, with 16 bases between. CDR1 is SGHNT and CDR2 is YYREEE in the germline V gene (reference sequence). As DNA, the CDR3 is TGTGCCAGCAGCTTCGGCCCGGGGGTTGGGGAGCAGTACGTC. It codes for CASSFGPGVGEQYV.

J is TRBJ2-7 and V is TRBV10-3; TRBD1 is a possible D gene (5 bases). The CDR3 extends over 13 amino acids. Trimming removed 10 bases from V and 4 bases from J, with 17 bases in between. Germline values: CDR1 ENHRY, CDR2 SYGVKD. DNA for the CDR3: TGTGCCACCCGAGGACATCTTTCTTACGAGCAGTACGTC. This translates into CATRGHLSYEQYV.

The CDR3 DNA reads as TGTGCCAGCAGTTTAAGGGGGGGCCAGTTCTTC. It codes for CASSLRGGQFF. V is TRBV28 and J is TRBJ2-1; D may be TRBD2 (7 bases). The V gene's germline CDR1 is MDHEN and CDR2 SYDVKM. V lost 2 bases to trimming and J lost 13 bases, with 9 bases between them. The CDR3 contains 11 residues.

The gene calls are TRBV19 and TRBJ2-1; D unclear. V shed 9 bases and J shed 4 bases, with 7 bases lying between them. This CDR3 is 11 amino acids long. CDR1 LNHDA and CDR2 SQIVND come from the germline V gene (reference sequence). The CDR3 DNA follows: TGTGCCAGCACAGAGTACAATGAGCAGTTCTTC. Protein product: CASTEYNEQFF.

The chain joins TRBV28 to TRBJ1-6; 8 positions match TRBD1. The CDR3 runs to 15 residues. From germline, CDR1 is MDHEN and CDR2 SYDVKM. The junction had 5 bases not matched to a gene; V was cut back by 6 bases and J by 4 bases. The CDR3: CASRWGTGYNSPLHF. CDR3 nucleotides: TGTGCCAGCAGATGGGGGACAGGTTATAATTCACCCCTCCACTTT.

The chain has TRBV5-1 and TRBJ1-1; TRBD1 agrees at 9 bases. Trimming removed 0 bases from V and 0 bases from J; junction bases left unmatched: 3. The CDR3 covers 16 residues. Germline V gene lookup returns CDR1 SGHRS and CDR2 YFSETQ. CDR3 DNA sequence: TGCGCCAGCAGCTTGGGGGACAGGGTAATGAACACTGAAGCTTTCTTT. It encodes CASSLGDRVMNTEAFF.